The clone carrying this T cell receptor (beta chain) was detected only a few times. The antigen is unknown. In making TCR beta libraries, quantitative 5'-RACE with molecular barcodes was used. TCRdb re-analysed the 5' RACE reads in MiXCR, keeping a single row per CDR3 protein. This sample has about 750,000 distinct CDR3 sequences; around 20% occur once, and the top ten carry roughly a fifth. V was clipped by 3 bases and J by 5 bases, with 13 bases between them. CDR3 length: 14 amino acids. This entry comes from a study of CD8 T cells in ankylosing spondylitis. Findings of the study overall: Some of these motif variants have turned up before, in reports on reactive arthritis synovial fluid and blood. Clones linked to the disease showed a CD8+ phenotype. They occurred at relatively low frequencies in peripheral blood. Within ankylosing spondylitis blood, a TCR beta motif made up of eight or nine highly homologous variants appeared to be characteristic. The authors reported significant enrichment of disease-linked clones in matched ankylosing spondylitis synovial fluid.

The specimen was blood, either unsorted or a sorted T cell fraction (not recorded which). The chain has TRBV12-3 or TRBV12-4 and TRBJ1-2; TRBD1 is a possible D gene (5 bases). This receptor was taken from a male donor with ankylosing spondylitis. CDR3 region: CASSFGRGGYGYTF. The DNA for the CDR3 is TGTGCCAGCAGTTTTGGTAGGGGAGGGTATGGCTACACCTTC.